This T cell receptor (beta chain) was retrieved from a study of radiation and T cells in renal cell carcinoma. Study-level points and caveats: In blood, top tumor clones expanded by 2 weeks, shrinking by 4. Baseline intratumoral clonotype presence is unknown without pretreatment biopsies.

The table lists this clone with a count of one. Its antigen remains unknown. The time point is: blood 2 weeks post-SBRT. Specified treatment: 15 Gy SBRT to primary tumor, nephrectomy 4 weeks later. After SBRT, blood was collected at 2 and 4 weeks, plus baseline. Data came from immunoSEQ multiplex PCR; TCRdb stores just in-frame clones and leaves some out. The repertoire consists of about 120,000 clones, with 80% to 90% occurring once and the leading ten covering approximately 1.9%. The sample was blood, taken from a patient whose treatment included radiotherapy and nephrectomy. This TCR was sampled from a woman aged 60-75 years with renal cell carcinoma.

The CDR3 region has the DNA TGCAGCGCAGACAGGGGAGGCGGCACCTACAATGAGCAGTTCTTC. Translation gives CSADRGGGTYNEQFF. The chain combines TRBV29-1 with TRBJ2-1, with 8 bases lining up with TRBD1. The CDR3 has 15 amino acids. Trimming took 7 bases from V and 2 from J; bases not matched to a gene: 10. CDR1 is SQVTM and CDR2 is ANQGSEA in the germline V gene.